Listed below are T cell receptor beta chains from one sample, sequenced in a study of T cell changes during pregnancy in multiple sclerosis. The method was immunoSEQ multiplex PCR; TCRdb's version includes in-frame clones alone and lacks a portion of them. Among tens of thousands of clones, under 95% were seen once, and the ten largest hold 13%. This material consisted of CD8+ T cells from peripheral blood mononuclear cells, taken in the first trimester of pregnancy. All receptors come from a female donor with multiple sclerosis, enrolled in a pregnancy study. Each CDR3 is given with its conserved first and last residue. D genes are given only for firm matches.

>TRBV5-4|TRBD1
CASSRTGAGEQYF
>TRBV27|TRBD2
CASSLTSGGGGELFF
>TRBV4-1|-
CASRQGGMNTEAFF
>TRBV15|TRBD1
CATSRDRGGYSPLHF
>TRBV25-1|-
CASSESRFTGELFF
>TRBV13|TRBD1
CASRPDRGVGLFTEAFF
>TRBV11-2|TRBD2
CASRPLAGGPNTGELFF
>TRBV27|TRBD1
CASSMSMGTVSYEQYF
>TRBV27|TRBD1
CASSWSGQGDYEQYF
>TRBV2|TRBD1
CANRDRENTGELFF
>TRBV9|TRBD1
CASSVFPARGNANEQFF
>TRBV6-6|-
CASSYSGANTEAFF
>TRBV19|-
CASSIGRDAYEQYF
>TRBV7-9|-
CASSLTGVSSLETQYF
>TRBV13|-
CASSLGRGAYEQYF
>TRBV9|-
CASSPPLGVYGYTF
>TRBV14|TRBD2
CASSQEAPTSGAYNEQFF
>TRBV5-1|TRBD2
CASSPKKTPTSGGPSSYNEQFF
>TRBV9|TRBD1
CASSAEDRVGELFF
>TRBV4-2|TRBD1
CASSPDEGGEDNTIYF
>TRBV9|-
CASSAVAGSATNEKLFF
>TRBV2|TRBD1
CASSDPRQGRYYGYTF
>TRBV27|TRBD1
CASSPTWDSYSPLHF
>TRBV5-6|-
CASSLYSSYNEQFF
>TRBV11-2|-
CASSLGDSGANVLTF
>TRBV10-1|-
CASSEFGQGSSYEQYF
>TRBV19|TRBD1
CASSIRQGIDEQYF
>TRBV6-1|TRBD2
CASSEMAGGPETQYF
>TRBV9|-
CASSGLTGELFF
>TRBV7-9|TRBD1
CASSLWDRGSNQPQHF
>TRBV29-1|-
CSVEVLNTGELFF
>TRBV11-2|-
CASSLGGISGYTF
>TRBV7-3|TRBD1
CASSLTGTGRAEQYF
>TRBV9|TRBD2
CASRGGQSNTGELFF
>TRBV2|-
CASNGFNEQYF
>TRBV7-3|-
CASSFWDARAGTEAFF
>TRBV6-1|TRBD1
CASSEARDRGKNQPQHF
>TRBV19|-
CATTLGSEQYF
>TRBV7-9|TRBD2
CASSPLQRENTGELFF
>TRBV30|-
CAWSNRGRKYEQYF
>TRBV27|TRBD2
CASSWGGGTDTQYF
>TRBV29-1|-
CSVESSGDEQFF
>TRBV13|TRBD1
CASSTAGQGWYNEQFF
>TRBV4-1|-
CASSPRGFYGYTF
>TRBV7-8|-
CASSLQGQSYGYTF
>TRBV6-5|-
CASSYRAWGGPQHF
>TRBV30|-
CAWTGLNRANYGYTF
>TRBV7-8|TRBD1
CASSSRGSVGYTF
>TRBV4-2|TRBD2
CASSTGTRGEQFF
>TRBV7-9|TRBD1
CASSQKGQGRDNEKLFF
>TRBV13|TRBD2
CASSSRTSGVTQYF
>TRBV15|-
CATSSMITTGTNIYEQYF
>TRBV6-5|TRBD1
CASSYLQRQGSTEAFF
>TRBV4-1|-
CASSLDSGGMVYGYTF
>TRBV19|-
CASSIDGGQPQHF
>TRBV6-1|-
CASSDGAHTDTQYF
>TRBV2|TRBD2
CGEGGYNEQFF
>TRBV6-1|-
CASSERLEGGDSPLHF
>TRBV11-2|TRBD1
CASSIQGARYEQYF